Given below is one TCR beta chain in context. Its antigen is still unknown. The study tagged each TCR cDNA molecule with a unique molecular identifier. MiXCR, applied by TCRdb to the 5' RACE reads, yields one record per CDR3 protein. The table has over 25,000 distinct CDR3 sequences, under 8.5% seen once. The data stem from a study of spatial heterogeneity in lung cancer. Study as a whole: Sequences of the beta chain were consistently detected in greater numbers than alpha-chain sequences. Study-wide findings and caveats: Counts of expanded alpha and beta TCRs within tumors tracked the tumor nonsynonymous mutation count.

The time point is: sample taken at primary tumor resection. Sequencing was performed on whole RNA extracted from tumor and nontumor lung tissue, or from frozen PBMC, and the material was left unsorted. This CDR3 contains 16 residues. Trimming took 8 bases from V and 0 from J; bases not matched to a gene: 9. Germline values: CDR1 KGHDR, CDR2 SFDVKD. This TCR came from a male donor with early-stage non-small cell lung cancer. The specimen was lung tumor tissue, collected at surgery. This rearrangement joins TRBV24-1 to TRBJ2-1; TRBD2 aligns across 7 bases. In nucleotides, the CDR3 is TGTGCCACCATGGGGGGGGATCGAGGCTCCTACAATGAGCAGTTCTTC. It specifies CATMGGDRGSYNEQFF.